Presented here are 29 T cell receptor beta chains from one specimen sequenced in a study of regulatory T cells in long-lasting Graves disease (dated by TCRdb to the early 2020s). Per the publication, the time point label means: persistent/refractory GD, antithyroid drugs over 5 years with positive TRAb. For both TCR sequencing and RNA sequencing, RNA was extracted from PBMCs using TRIzol. Receptor amplification or capture employed multiplex PCR. The sample was run on an Illumina HiSeq 4000. TCR beta libraries were built with iRepertoire HTBI primers and Arm-PCR amplification of CDR3 regions. The public reads were run again by TCRdb, first through fastp at Q25 and then through MiXCR, and only productive beta chains were kept. Identical CDR3 protein sequences are pooled into one entry, listed with their most common genes and DNA. The sample table records about 470,000 distinct CDR3 sequences; around 20% of these occur just once. The ten top clones hold under 9% of the sample.

This specimen was peripheral blood mononuclear cells (PBMCs), taken when the disease was refractory, from a patient treated with antithyroid drugs. The receptors shown here come from a female donor with Graves disease.

The table lists this clonotype with many counts. This chain uses TRBV11-2 with TRBJ1-1; a possible D gene is TRBD1 (5 bases). CDR3 length: 14 residues. The germline V gene has CDR1 SGHAT and CDR2 FQNNGV. The V and J ends lost 6 bases and 1 base respectively, with 12 bases between them. This CDR3 is CASSHPTGNTEAFF. The CDR3 DNA sequence: TGTGCCAGCAGTCATCCTACAGGGAACACTGAAGCTTTCTTT.

The chain joins TRBV19 to TRBJ1-1; TRBD1 agrees at 9 bases. Germline CDR1 and CDR2: LNHDA and SQIVND (reference sequence). This CDR3 contains 15 residues. Unmatched junction bases numbered 9, after V lost 5 bases and J lost 5 bases. In nucleotides, the CDR3 is TGTGCCAGTAGTGCCGGACAGGGGAGCTGGACTGAAGCTTTCTTT. Its protein product is CASSAGQGSWTEAFF. The full variable domain, its missing parts supplied by reference TRBV19 and TRBJ1-1, is DGGITQSPKYLFRKEGQNVTLSCEQNLNHDAMYWYRQDPGQGLRLIYYSQIVNDFQKGDIAEGYSVSREKKESFPLTVTSAQKNPTAFYLCASSAGQGSWTEAFFGQGTRLTVV.

This clonotype has at least ten counts. The chain recombines TRBV28 with TRBJ2-6; D not resolved. The CDR3 runs 10 residues. Germline CDR1 MDHEN, CDR2 SYDVKM. CDR3: CATGANVLTF. The DNA for the CDR3 is TGTGCAACCGGGGCCAACGTCCTGACTTTC.

A few counts support this clonotype. V gene TRBV28 combines with J gene TRBJ2-7; perhaps TRBD2 as D (5 bases). The CDR3 sequence is 16 residues long. Germline CDR1 reads MDHEN; CDR2 reads SYDVKM. With 6 bases removed from V and 3 bases from J, the gap between germline ends came to 21 bases. The CDR3 protein is CASSPGLAGPLYEQYF. As DNA, the CDR3 is TGTGCCAGCAGCCCAGGACTCGCAGGACCGCTCTACGAGCAGTACTTC. Full variable domain (remainder filled in from reference TRBV28 and TRBJ2-7): DVKVTQSSRYLVKRTGEKVFLECVQDMDHENMFWYRQDPGLGLRLIYFSYDVKMKEKGDIPEGYSVSREKKERFSLILESASTNQTSMYLCASSPGLAGPLYEQYFGPGTRLTVT.

The J gene is TRBJ2-5, the V gene TRBV29-1; D remains unclear. Trimming took 1 base from V and 0 from J, leaving 6 bases between them. The CDR3 spans 13 residues. CDR1 is SQVTM, CDR2 ANQGSEA, per germline. CDR3 nucleotide sequence: TGCAGCGTTGAAGGGGCAGACCAAGAGACCCAGTACTTC. It encodes CSVEGADQETQYF.

This clonotype was observed many times. The J gene is TRBJ1-2, the V gene TRBV28, with D hard to call. The germline V and J ends were trimmed by 11 bases and 3 bases, with 19 bases remaining between them. This CDR3 contains 14 residues. The germline V gene has CDR1 MDHEN and CDR2 SYDVKM. In nucleotides, the CDR3 is TGTGCCTCGAGGGAAGTGTCGGACTACTATGGCTACACCTTC. Amino acids: CASREVSDYYGYTF.

This clonotype was counted only a few times. The genes are TRBV5-8 and TRBJ2-2, with D unresolved. From germline, CDR1 is SGHTS and CDR2 YDEGEE. The V gene lost 0 bases and the J gene lost 2 bases, with 11 bases spanning the gap. There are 16 residues in the CDR3. The CDR3 spells CASSLGSTPNTGELFF. The CDR3 DNA follows: TGTGCCAGCAGCTTGGGGTCCACTCCAAACACCGGGGAGCTGTTTTTT.

This clonotype appeared many times. The V call is TRBV15, the J call TRBJ2-5; D not resolved. Trimming took 5 bases from V and 1 from J, leaving 14 bases between them. Germline CDR1 and CDR2: LNHNV and YYDKDF (reference sequence). The CDR3 totals 15 residues. The CDR3 region is CATSGVEISQETQYF. The CDR3 coding sequence is TGTGCCACCAGCGGGGTCGAAATTAGCCAAGAGACCCAGTACTTC. Complete variable domain (other parts from reference TRBV15 and TRBJ2-5): DAMVIQNPRYQVTQFGKPVTLSCSQTLNHNVMYWYQQKSSQAPKLLFHYYDKDFNNEADTPDNFQSRRPNTSFCFLDIRSPGLGDTAMYLCATSGVEISQETQYFGPGTRLLVL.

This clonotype was detected many times. This chain uses TRBV28 with TRBJ1-5, with D possibly TRBD1 on 5 matching bases. The CDR3 length is 13 residues. The germline CDR1 and CDR2 sequences are MDHEN and SYDVKM. Trimming stripped 9 bases from V and 4 bases from J, with 13 bases between. The CDR3 sequence is CASGRGKNQPQHF. The CDR3 coding sequence is TGTGCCAGTGGACGGGGGAAGAATCAGCCCCAGCATTTT. The variable domain in full, with the rest retrieved from reference TRBV28 and TRBJ1-5, is DVKVTQSSRYLVKRTGEKVFLECVQDMDHENMFWYRQDPGLGLRLIYFSYDVKMKEKGDIPEGYSVSREKKERFSLILESASTNQTSMYLCASGRGKNQPQHFGDGTRLSIL.

The chain carries TRBV4-1 and TRBJ2-7, with D maybe TRBD2 (6 bases). The CDR3 is made up of 16 amino acids. The germline CDR1 and CDR2 sequences are MGHRA and YSYEKL. The ends were cut back, 1 base at V and 1 base at J, with 14 bases in the middle. CDR3: CASSQVSASESYEQYF. The CDR3 bases are TGCGCCAGCAGCCAAGTCTCGGCTAGCGAATCCTACGAGCAGTACTTC.

This rearrangement joins TRBV20-1 to TRBJ1-3, with D uncertain. V was cut by 5 bases and J by 5 bases, with 13 bases left in between. This CDR3 spans 13 amino acids. Germline V gives CDR1 DFQATT, CDR2 SNEGSKA (reference sequence). CDR3 region: CSAHSRRRNTIYF. CDR3 sequence (DNA): TGCAGTGCTCACAGCCGCCGGCGAAACACCATATATTTT.

This clonotype came up many times. This chain links TRBV11-2 with TRBJ1-2, with TRBD1 as a possible D gene (5 bases). The CDR3 is 17 amino acids. Germline V lookup: CDR1 SGHAT, CDR2 FQNNGV. V dropped 4 bases and J dropped 7 bases, with 25 bases sitting between them. CDR3 nucleotides: TGTGCCAGCAGCTCCTCCAGCTGGGGCGTCGCAATGGGTGGCTACACCTTC. Translation: CASSSSSWGVAMGGYTF.

This clonotype has a count of ten or more. The gene calls are TRBV2 and TRBJ1-1, with TRBD1 as a possible D gene (5 bases). The CDR3 has 13 amino acids. The V and J ends lost 6 bases and 4 bases respectively, with 12 bases between them. The germline V gene encodes CDR1 SNHLY and CDR2 FYNNEI. CDR3 residues: CASSVLGATEAFF. In nucleotides, the CDR3 is TGTGCCAGCAGCGTACTTGGGGCCACTGAAGCTTTCTTT.

This clonotype has at least ten counts. The J gene is TRBJ2-2, the V gene TRBV12-3 or TRBV12-4; 9 bases are a match to TRBD1. CDR3 length: 18 amino acids. J lost 6 bases, V lost 3 bases, and 14 bases had no gene match. The CDR3 DNA follows: TGTGCCAGCAGTTTCTTTATTGGTGGGACAGGGTCCCCCGGGGAGCTGTTTTTT. The encoded protein is CASSFFIGGTGSPGELFF.

This sequence joins TRBV6-1 and TRBJ2-3, with D possibly being TRBD2 (6 bases). In germline, CDR1 is MNHNS, CDR2 SASEGT. V dropped 2 bases and J dropped 0 bases, with 15 bases sitting between them. The CDR3 spans 17 residues. In nucleotides, the CDR3 is TGTGCCAGCAGTGAACGGCGAGGAGGGAGTAGCACAGATACGCAGTATTTT. Protein sequence: CASSERRGGSSTDTQYF.

This clonotype was seen ten or more times. The genes are TRBV28 and TRBJ1-4, with TRBD1 as a possible D gene (5 bases). V lost 8 bases and J 8 bases, leaving 15 bases between the germline ends. Looked up from germline, CDR1 is MDHEN and CDR2 is SYDVKM. This CDR3 contains 13 residues. CDR3 nucleotide sequence: TGTGCCAGCCAGGGAGGGGCAGAGGAAAAACTGTTTTTT. Translation: CASQGGAEEKLFF.

This clonotype was observed a handful of times. The V gene is TRBV20-1, the J gene TRBJ1-2; no firm D call. This CDR3 has 11 amino acids. The germline V gene encodes CDR1 DFQATT and CDR2 SNEGSKA (reference sequence). The CDR3 DNA reads as TGCAGCAAGGAGGTCTCCTATGGCTACACCTTC. Translating it yields CSKEVSYGYTF.

In its sample, this clonotype was seen many times. CDR3 protein: CASSEVAFRDRGPTEAFF. The CDR3 DNA reads TGTGCCAGCAGTGAAGTTGCGTTCCGGGACAGGGGGCCCACTGAAGCTTTCTTT. The chain joins TRBV6-1 to TRBJ1-1; 12 bases align to TRBD1. V was clipped by 1 base and J by 4 bases; unmatched bases: 10. Germline V gives CDR1 MNHNS, CDR2 SASEGT. This CDR3 spans 18 amino acids.

This chain links TRBV20-1 with TRBJ1-1, with 9 nucleotides matching TRBD1. Germline V gives CDR1 DFQATT, CDR2 SNEGSKA (reference sequence). There are 12 residues in the CDR3. J gave up 4 bases and V 6 bases, and 3 bases lay outside the gene matches. The CDR3 loop is CSAPDRGTEAFF. In DNA form, the CDR3 reads TGCAGTGCCCCGGACAGGGGCACTGAAGCTTTCTTT.

The chain employs TRBV4-1 and TRBJ2-7; D tentatively fits TRBD1 or TRBD2 (5 bases each). From germline, CDR1 is MGHRA and CDR2 YSYEKL. V was shortened by 3 bases and J by 2 bases, with 14 bases between the two germline ends. The CDR3 is made up of 15 amino acids. The DNA for the CDR3 is TGCGCCAGCAGCCACCCCGGGACCCCACCCTACGAGCAGTACTTC. As protein: CASSHPGTPPYEQYF.

This sequence joins TRBV5-1 and TRBJ2-7; D might be TRBD2 (6 bases). This CDR3 is built from 17 residues. From germline, CDR1 is SGHRS and CDR2 YFSETQ. V was trimmed by 4 bases and J by 2 bases, leaving 22 bases between them. Written as DNA, the CDR3 is TGCGCCAGCAGCGGCTTTGGTGGCGGGACGTCAACCTACGAGCAGTACTTC. Protein sequence: CASSGFGGGTSTYEQYF.

The chain carries TRBV4-3 and TRBJ1-2; D remains unclear. Germline V gene sequence: CDR1 LGHNA, CDR2 YSLEER. V gave up 0 bases and J gave up 8 bases, with 16 bases separating them. This CDR3 contains 15 residues. As DNA, the CDR3 is TGCGCCAGCAGCCAAGACGTTATGGCCCTGATCGGCTACACCTTC. This sequence encodes CASSQDVMALIGYTF.

This clonotype showed up many times. CDR3 bases: TGTGCCAGCAGCCGCCGGGGCGTCCACGAGCAGTACTTC. Protein sequence: CASSRRGVHEQYF. The chain has TRBV7-6 and TRBJ2-7; tentatively, D is TRBD1 or TRBD2 (5 bases each). The germline V and J ends were trimmed by 5 bases and 5 bases, with 13 bases remaining between them. This CDR3 has 13 amino acids. Germline assignment: CDR1 SGHVS and CDR2 FNYEAQ.

In its sample, this clonotype was seen many times. The chain recombines TRBV5-1 with TRBJ2-2; D not resolved. The CDR3 consists of 16 residues. Germline CDR1 SGHRS, CDR2 YFSETQ. V lost 0 bases and J 1 base, leaving 10 bases between the germline ends. CDR3 DNA sequence: TGCGCCAGCAGCTTGGAAGCAGGTGGGAACACCGGGGAGCTGTTTTTT. Translated: CASSLEAGGNTGELFF. Complete variable domain (other parts from reference TRBV5-1 and TRBJ2-2): KAGVTQTPRYLIKTRGQQVTLSCSPISGHRSVSWYQQTPGQGLQFLFEYFSETQRNKGNFPGRFSGRQFSNSRSEMNVSTLELGDSALYLCASSLEAGGNTGELFFGEGSRLTVL.

Details on this clonotype: The junction shows a germline mismatch at one end, possibly a read error. The chain combines TRBV28 with TRBJ1-2, with 9 positions matching TRBD1. CDR3 length: 14 residues. Germline V gene lookup returns CDR1 MDHEN and CDR2 SYDVKM. The CDR3 nucleotides read TGTGTCAGCAAAACTTCGGGACAGGGCTATGGCTACACCTTC. Amino acids: CVSKTSGQGYGYTF.

This clonotype was observed a single time. V is TRBV7-2 and J is TRBJ2-2; 11 nucleotides agree with TRBD2. The length of the CDR3 is 16 residues. With 5 bases clipped from V and 6 bases from J, the junction kept 8 bases outside the gene matches. Per the germline V gene, CDR1 is SGHTA and CDR2 is FQGNSA. This CDR3 reads CASSPLGLAVAGELFF. As DNA, the CDR3 is TGTGCCAGCAGCCCCCTGGGACTAGCGGTCGCCGGGGAGCTGTTTTTT.

This clonotype was recorded at least ten times. The chain is built from TRBV27 and TRBJ2-7, with D unclear. Germline CDR1 MNHEY, CDR2 SMNVEV (reference sequence). V was pared by 6 bases and J by 0 bases, with 9 bases between. The CDR3 consists of 13 residues. The CDR3, as DNA: TGTGCCAGCAGACGATACCACTCCTACGAGCAGTACTTC. Translated, it gives CASRRYHSYEQYF.

This chain connects TRBV7-9 to TRBJ2-7, with 15 bases matching TRBD2. This CDR3 is built from 14 residues. Trimming removed 8 bases from V and 7 bases from J; junction bases left unmatched: 6. Germline-derived CDR1 and CDR2 are SEHNR and FQNEAQ (reference sequence). In nucleotides, the CDR3 is TGTGCCAGCTCCCGGGGACTAGCGGGGGGAGAGCAGTACTTC. Amino acids: CASSRGLAGGEQYF.

This clonotype was recorded many times. The chain uses TRBV19 and TRBJ1-1; tentatively, D is TRBD1 (6 bases). The CDR3 covers 15 residues. V dropped 5 bases and J dropped 4 bases, with 17 bases sitting between them. Germline V lookup: CDR1 LNHDA, CDR2 SQIVND (reference sequence). CDR3 nucleotides: TGTGCCAGTAGTCCCCGGGACACGATCACCACTGAAGCTTTCTTT. This translates into CASSPRDTITTEAFF.